Each of the 13 T cell receptor beta chains below was sequenced from the same sample in a study of blood T cell repertoires in COVID-19 (dated by TCRdb to the early 2020s). Libraries were constructed by the immunoSEQ multiplex PCR assay. The clones in this table, taken by TCRdb from immuneACCESS, are in-frame only. Not every clone is retained; where verified, under half of the shortfall comes from an unresolved V gene, and the cause of the rest is unknown. The sample records approximately 150,000 clones, roughly four fifths of which are singletons. Jointly, the top ten make up 2% to 3% of the sample. The sequenced material came from PBMCs or T cells enriched from blood (not recorded which). These receptors were obtained from a man aged 35-49 years with acute COVID-19.

The V gene is TRBV5-5, the J gene TRBJ2-7; TRBD1 might be the D (6 bases). This CDR3 region has 13 residues. The germline V and J ends were trimmed by 2 bases and 7 bases, with 13 bases remaining between them. Germline loops: CDR1 SGHKS, CDR2 YYEKEE (reference sequence). The CDR3 coding sequence is TGTGCCAGCAGCTTATGGACAGATCGGGAGCAGTACTTC. This codes for CASSLWTDREQYF.

Worth noting for this clone: Its ends do not fully match the called genes, so a read error is possible. V gene TRBV23-1 combines with J gene TRBJ1-5; TRBD1 aligns across 8 bases. TRBV23-1 is treated as an ORF (open reading frame) with a function not yet certain. This CDR3 has 15 residues. The chain's CDR3 is CPSRQHGQGGKPQHF. The CDR3 DNA reads as TGCCCCAGCAGACAGCATGGACAGGGCGGGAAGCCCCAGCATTTT.

V and J are TRBV28 and TRBJ1-4, with 8 positions matching TRBD1. The CDR3 spans 14 residues. The germline gives CDR1 MDHEN, CDR2 SYDVKM. V shed 10 bases and J 6 bases; nucleotides not matched to a gene: 10. CDR3 loop: CATSDRGKDEKLFF. Written as DNA, the CDR3 is TGTGCCACCTCTGACAGGGGAAAGGATGAAAAACTGTTTTTT.

The chain joins TRBV10-3 to TRBJ1-2; TRBD1 matches at 7 bases. The CDR3 spans 12 residues. The germline V gene encodes CDR1 ENHRY and CDR2 SYGVKD. J gave up 8 bases and V 7 bases, and 7 bases lay outside the gene matches. CDR3 amino acids: CAITRTGDGYTF. In nucleotides, the CDR3 is TGTGCCATCACCCGGACAGGAGACGGCTACACCTTC.

J is TRBJ1-5 and V is TRBV6-5; TRBD1 matches at 7 bases. This CDR3 is built from 15 residues. The V segment lost 6 bases and the J segment 3 bases; nucleotides outside the gene matches: 8. The germline gives CDR1 MNHEY, CDR2 SVGAGI. CDR3 region: CASRRDSTHNQPQHF. The CDR3 region has the DNA TGTGCCAGCAGAAGGGACAGCACTCACAATCAGCCCCAGCATTTT.

This CDR3 reads CASSLLDFTYTDTQYF. The CDR3 coding sequence is TGTGCCAGCAGCTTACTGGACTTTACTTACACAGATACGCAGTATTTT. The rearrangement links TRBV7-9 to TRBJ2-3; a possible D gene is TRBD2 (5 bases). The CDR3 runs 16 residues. V dropped 2 bases and J dropped 2 bases, with 14 bases sitting between them. From germline, CDR1 is SEHNR and CDR2 FQNEAQ (reference sequence).

The rearrangement links TRBV3-1 (or the pseudogene TRBV3-2) to TRBJ1-2; D gene unclear. The CDR3 loop spans 14 amino acids. Germline V CDR1 and CDR2: LGHDT, YNNKEL (reference sequence). The V end was cut by 2 bases, the J end by 6 bases, with 13 bases between. This CDR3 reads CASSQPTVMHGYTF. The CDR3 DNA sequence: TGTGCCAGCAGCCAACCTACAGTGATGCATGGCTACACCTTC.

The chain has TRBV11-2 and TRBJ1-6; TRBD1 matches at 8 bases. This CDR3 has 14 residues. Germline trimming cut 5 bases from V and 10 bases from J; bases unmatched to any gene: 7. Germline V lookup: CDR1 SGHAT, CDR2 FQNNGV. The CDR3 sequence is CASSQTGESSPLHF. The CDR3 DNA is TGTGCCAGCAGCCAGACAGGGGAATCCTCACCCCTCCACTTT.

The table lists this clone with a few counts. This chain links TRBV7-3 with TRBJ2-2; a weak D match, TRBD2 (6 bases). The length of the CDR3 is 16 residues. Per germline, CDR1 SGHTA and CDR2 FQGTGA. Deletions cut 4 bases from V and 1 base from J, with 13 bases between. CDR3 amino acids: CASSSRGGLNTGELFF. The DNA for the CDR3 is TGTGCCAGCAGCTCCCGTGGGGGGTTGAACACCGGGGAGCTGTTTTTT. The full variable domain, its missing parts supplied by reference TRBV7-3 and TRBJ2-2, is GAGVSQTPSNKVTEKGKYVELRCDPISGHTALYWYRQSLGQGPEFLIYFQGTGAADDSGLPNDRFFAVRPEGSVSTLKIQRTERGDSAVYLCASSSRGGLNTGELFFGEGSRLTVL.

This rearrangement joins TRBV11-1 to TRBJ1-1, with TRBD1 matching 8 bases. This CDR3 has 13 amino acids. Germline CDR1 and CDR2: SGHAT and FQDESV (reference sequence). Losses at the gene ends were 8 bases for V and 1 base for J; bases not matched to a gene: 3. The CDR3 DNA sequence: TGTGCCAGCGACAGGGGTACGAACACTGAAGCTTTCTTT. Translation gives CASDRGTNTEAFF.

The rearrangement uses TRBV5-5 and TRBJ2-7; 11 bases are shared with TRBD2. The V gene end was trimmed by 0 bases and the J gene end by 3 bases; junction bases not matched to a gene: 5. Germline V gives CDR1 SGHKS, CDR2 YYEKEE (reference sequence). The CDR3 consists of 16 residues. CDR3 sequence reads: CASSLGLAGRLYEQYF. The CDR3 DNA reads TGTGCCAGCAGCTTGGGACTAGCGGGACGACTCTACGAGCAGTACTTC.

J is TRBJ1-4 and V is TRBV6-5; D unclear. The CDR3 sequence is 11 residues long. CDR1 and CDR2 from the germline V gene are MNHEY and SVGAGI. Trimming left V 5 bases short and J 8 bases short, with 6 bases between. CDR3 residues: CASSPLEKLFF. Here the CDR3 DNA reads TGTGCCAGCAGTCCCCTGGAAAAACTGTTTTTT.

The V gene is TRBV20-1, the J gene TRBJ2-7, with D possibly matching TRBD2 (6 bases). V lost 3 bases and J lost 4, with 7 bases in between. This CDR3 spans 11 amino acids. CDR1 DFQATT and CDR2 SNEGSKA come from the germline V gene (reference sequence). DNA of the CDR3: TGCAGTGCTAGGGGGGGTTACGAGCAGTACTTC. This gives the protein CSARGGYEQYF.